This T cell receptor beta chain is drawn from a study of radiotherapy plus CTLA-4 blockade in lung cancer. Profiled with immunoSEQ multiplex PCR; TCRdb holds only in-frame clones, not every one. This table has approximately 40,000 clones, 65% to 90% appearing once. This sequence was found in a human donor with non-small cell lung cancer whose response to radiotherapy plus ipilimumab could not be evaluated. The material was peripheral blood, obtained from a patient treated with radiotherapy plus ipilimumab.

Here the CDR3 reads CASSENSALYEQFF. Here the CDR3 DNA reads TGTGCCAGCAGTGAAAATAGTGCGCTCTATGAGCAGTTCTTC. The chain carries TRBV2 and TRBJ2-1; D remains ambiguous. The germline V gene encodes CDR1 SNHLY and CDR2 FYNNEI. The CDR3 covers 14 residues. Between the trimmed V and J ends, which lost 2 bases and 8 bases, there was a span of 13 bases.